This is a list of T cell receptor beta chains from one sample in a study of long-term antiretroviral therapy in people with HIV. The assay was immunoSEQ multiplex PCR, and TCRdb's table has in-frame clones only and misses some. This table has some 21,000 clones, more than 70% appearing once. Sequencing was performed on unsorted PBMCs, taken at the start of antiretroviral therapy. Source of these receptors: a man aged 45-65 years with HIV. Each CDR3 is given without its conserved first and last residue.

>TRBJ2-4|TRBV28
ASSFIMDGAGELAKNIQY
>TRBJ2-5|TRBV6-5
ASGWTRQETQY
>TRBJ1-5|TRBV6-6
ASSYSLNQPQH
>TRBJ2-1|TRBV5-6
ASSTIRDRWSSYNEQF
>TRBJ2-4|TRBV7-9
ASSLQATLAKNIQY
>TRBJ1-1|TRBV11-2
ASSLRGTGNTEAF
>TRBJ2-7|TRBV19
ASSIGSNPSYEQY
>TRBJ2-5|TRBV7-8
ASSPGQRETQY
>TRBJ1-5|TRBV7-9
ASSPTGRSNQPQH
>TRBJ2-7|TRBV27
ASSLPGQGIYEQY
>TRBJ2-2|TRBV10-2
ASSRDIPTGELF
>TRBJ2-7|TRBV6-1
ASSEEVGSSYEQY
>TRBJ2-7|TRBV18
ASSPGLAVYEQY
>TRBJ2-7|TRBV18
ASSPLREYEQY
>TRBJ2-2|TRBV28
ATQDGSNTGELF
>TRBJ1-5|TRBV19
ASSIRPSGGGQPQH
>TRBJ1-4|TRBV19
ASSIQGADEKLF
>TRBJ1-3|TRBV2
ASSLEGGRGNTIY
>TRBJ1-4|TRBV7-9
ASSPITGVNEKLF
>TRBJ1-4|TRBV6-1
ASSEIGRQGTEKLF
>TRBJ2-7|TRBV28
ASSKGGVPYGLREQY
>TRBJ2-1|TRBV19
ASSSQAGDYNEQF
>TRBJ2-7|TRBV11-3
ASSRTGGRLSYEQY
>TRBJ1-2|TRBV28
ASSPTGTGKYGYT
>TRBJ2-7|TRBV19
ASPGGTRPYEQY
>TRBJ2-1|TRBV12-2
ASRLVTESSYNEQF
>TRBJ1-2|TRBV6-4
ASSDSSADRVGGYT
>TRBJ2-3|TRBV6-1
ASSARRSGRASDTQY
>TRBJ1-4|TRBV2
ASSERVRLGRKLF